One and the same sample provided the 5 T cell receptor beta chains below, sequenced in a study of spatial heterogeneity in lung cancer. TCRdb re-analysed the 5' RACE reads in MiXCR, keeping a single row per CDR3 protein. The repertoire consists of around 30,000 distinct CDR3 sequences, with 7.5% to 9.5% occurring once and the leading ten covering roughly 34%. Time point of the sample: sample taken at primary tumor resection. Frozen PBMC, nontumor lung or tumor provided whole RNA, which was sequenced unsorted. The material sequenced was PBMCs, taken at surgery. The receptors here all came from a female donor with early-stage non-small cell lung cancer.

This clonotype was detected ten times or more. The chain combines TRBV3-1 with TRBJ2-1; TRBD2 matches 10 bases. Germline trimming cut 0 bases from V and 4 bases from J; bases unmatched to any gene: 9. CDR3 size: 18 residues. Per germline, CDR1 LGHDT and CDR2 YNNKEL (reference sequence). The CDR3 protein is CASSQDFPLAGDYNEQFF. The CDR3 coding sequence is TGTGCCAGCAGCCAAGATTTCCCCCTAGCGGGAGATTACAATGAGCAGTTCTTC.

This clonotype was observed a handful of times. J is TRBJ2-7 and V is TRBV7-9, with 7 nucleotides matching TRBD2. Per the germline V gene, CDR1 is SEHNR and CDR2 is FQNEAQ (reference sequence). The trim removed 4 bases at V and 1 base at J, leaving 10 bases unmatched. This CDR3 is built from 16 residues. This CDR3 is CASSSPGRGMSYEQYF. CDR3 DNA sequence: TGTGCCAGCAGCTCCCCTGGGCGGGGGATGTCCTACGAGCAGTACTTC.

This clonotype was seen only a few times. This chain uses TRBV30 with TRBJ1-3; possible D gene TRBD1, 6 bases. CDR1 is GTSNPN and CDR2 is SVGIG in the germline V gene (reference sequence). CDR3 length equals 15 residues. Trimming took 5 bases from V and 1 from J, leaving 15 bases between them. This chain's CDR3 is CAWAQGVASGNTIYF. In DNA, the CDR3 is TGTGCCTGGGCACAGGGTGTGGCGTCTGGAAACACCATATATTTT.

This clonotype was detected many times. The chain recombines TRBV29-1 with TRBJ1-2, with D perhaps TRBD1 (6 bases). Germline V CDR1 and CDR2: SQVTM, ANQGSEA. The CDR3 has 12 residues. V lost 7 bases to trimming and J lost 4 bases, with 13 bases between them. In DNA, the CDR3 is TGCAGCGCAGGGGCAGGGTCCTATGGCTACACCTTC. Encoded protein: CSAGAGSYGYTF.

The V gene is TRBV20-1, the J gene TRBJ2-7; 12 bases are a match to TRBD2. The V gene's germline CDR1 is DFQATT and CDR2 SNEGSKA (reference sequence). The CDR3 extends over 15 amino acids. J gave up 2 bases and V 5 bases, and 7 bases lay outside the gene matches. DNA for the CDR3: TGCAGTGCTGCCGGGACTAGCGGGCCCACCTACGAGCAGTACTTC. Translation gives CSAAGTSGPTYEQYF.